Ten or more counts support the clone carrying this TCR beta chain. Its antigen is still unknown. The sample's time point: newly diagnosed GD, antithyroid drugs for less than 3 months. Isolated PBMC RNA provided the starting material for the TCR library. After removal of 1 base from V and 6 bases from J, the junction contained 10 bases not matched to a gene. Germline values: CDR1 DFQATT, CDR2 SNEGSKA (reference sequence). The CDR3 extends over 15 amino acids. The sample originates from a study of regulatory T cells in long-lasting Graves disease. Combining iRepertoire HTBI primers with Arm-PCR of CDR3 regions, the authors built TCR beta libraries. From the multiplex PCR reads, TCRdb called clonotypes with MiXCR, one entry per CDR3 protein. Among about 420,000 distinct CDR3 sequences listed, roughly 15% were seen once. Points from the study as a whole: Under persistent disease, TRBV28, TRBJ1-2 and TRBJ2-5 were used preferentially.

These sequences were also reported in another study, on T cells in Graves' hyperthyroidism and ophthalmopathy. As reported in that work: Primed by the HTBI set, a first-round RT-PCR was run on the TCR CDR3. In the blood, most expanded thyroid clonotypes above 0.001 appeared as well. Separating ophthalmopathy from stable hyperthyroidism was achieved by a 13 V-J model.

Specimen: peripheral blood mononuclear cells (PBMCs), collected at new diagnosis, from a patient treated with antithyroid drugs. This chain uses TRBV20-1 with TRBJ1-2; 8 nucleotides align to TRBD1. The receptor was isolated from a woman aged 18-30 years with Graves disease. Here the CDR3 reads CSARVSSGGADGYTF. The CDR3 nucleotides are TGCAGTGCTAGAGTCTCTTCAGGGGGCGCGGATGGCTACACCTTC.